The T cell receptor beta chain described here comes from a study of blood T cell repertoires in COVID-19. Sequencing was performed with immunoSEQ multiplex PCR; in TCRdb, only in-frame clones are kept and a portion is missing. Counted here are some 230,000 clones, approximately 80% occurring once; the ten biggest clones make up just under 7.5%. The CDR3 totals 13 residues. The germline V gene has CDR1 KGHDR and CDR2 SFDVKD. V was trimmed by 8 bases and J by 1 base, leaving 10 bases between them. Sequencing was carried out using peripheral blood. The TCR sequence derives from a woman aged 45-65 years with acute or convalescent COVID-19. The chain links TRBV24-1 to TRBJ1-1; D ambiguous. CDR3 in amino acids: CATTGDSNTEAFF. DNA for the CDR3: TGTGCCACCACCGGAGACTCGAACACTGAAGCTTTCTTT.